The clone carrying this T cell receptor beta chain came up once. Its antigen remains unidentified. This record belongs to a study of cytomegalovirus exposure and HLA in healthy donors. Study observations and caveats: A later analysis showed HLA-associated TCR beta chains outstripping equally common others in clonal expansion. Fewer N-insertions than the roughly 670-donor mean were reportedly shown by an Asian-associated ancestry cluster in a later analysis. At a 0.05 false discovery rate, a later analysis found approximately 15,000 TCR beta sequences to be associated with HLA alleles. Reports indicate that TCR beta sequences accurately predicted the HLA-A and HLA-B alleles of most subjects.

Vbeta (60) and Jbeta (13) primers were used in the PCR. The protocol was immunoSEQ multiplex PCR, while the TCRdb copy is restricted to in-frame clones and leaves out a portion. The sample contains more than 95,000 clones, 81% of which appear only once. The CDR3 spans 14 residues. Germline V CDR1 and CDR2: SEHNR, FQNEAQ (reference sequence). The J segment lost 0 bases and the V segment lost 8 bases, leaving 4 bases of the junction unmatched. The material sequenced was PBMCs. The chain recombines TRBV7-9 with TRBJ2-7, with TRBD2 matching 10 bases. The clonotype comes from a man between 18 and 29 years old in good health and CMV-seronegative. The DNA of the CDR3 is TGTGCCAGCCGGCCTAGCGGGGGCTCCTACGAGCAGTACTTC. The encoded protein is CASRPSGGSYEQYF.